This T cell receptor (beta chain) was profiled in a study of blood T cell repertoires in COVID-19. The CDR3 is made up of 12 amino acids. Trimming removed 4 bases at V and 4 bases at J, with 6 bases between. CDR1 is SEHNR, CDR2 FQNEAQ, per germline (reference sequence). The table came from immunoSEQ multiplex PCR; TCRdb's copy has only in-frame clones and leaves some out. Of just under 45,000 clones in the sample, about 90% were seen once. The sequencing input was peripheral blood. This rearrangement joins TRBV7-9 to TRBJ2-3, with D possibly TRBD2 on 6 matching bases. The receptor comes from a woman aged 80 or older in a cohort sampled during active or convalescent COVID-19. CDR3 in DNA: TGTGCCAGCAGCTCTAGCGCAGATACGCAGTATTTT. It specifies CASSSSADTQYF.